What follows are 30 T cell receptor beta chains derived from one specimen sequenced in a study of blood T cell repertoires in COVID-19. Sequencing was performed with immunoSEQ multiplex PCR; in TCRdb, only in-frame clones are kept and a portion is missing. The table records about 130,000 clones, roughly 86% of them present only once. Sequencing used peripheral blood. All receptors come from a woman in her fifties or sixties with acute or convalescent COVID-19.

The rearrangement links TRBV6-2 or TRBV6-3 to TRBJ2-1; D is undetermined. The V and J ends lost 2 bases and 8 bases respectively, with 10 bases between them. The germline V gene has CDR1 MNHEY and CDR2 SVGEGT. The CDR3 contains 13 residues. The CDR3 region has the DNA TGTGCCAGCAGTTACCAGGTTTTAGATGAGCAGTTCTTC. Amino acids: CASSYQVLDEQFF.

This rearrangement joins TRBV15 to TRBJ2-5, with no clear D. The CDR3 consists of 17 residues. V was trimmed by 1 base and J by 1 base, leaving 16 bases between them. Germline-derived CDR1 and CDR2 are LNHNV and YYDKDF (reference sequence). CDR3 region: CATSRGSSRSFQETQYF. CDR3 nucleotides: TGTGCCACCAGCAGAGGGAGTAGCAGATCGTTCCAAGAGACCCAGTACTTC.

This clone was seen more than once but under ten times. The chain employs TRBV6-1 and TRBJ1-2, with 8 bases lining up with TRBD1. Trimming took 3 bases from V and 4 from J; bases not matched to a gene: 13. This CDR3 region has 17 residues. Germline CDR1 is MNHNS and CDR2 is SASEGT. The chain's CDR3 is CASSERDRRRLGYGYTF. In DNA, the CDR3 is TGTGCCAGCAGTGAGAGGGACAGGCGCCGTCTTGGCTATGGCTACACCTTC.

The V and J genes are TRBV5-1 and TRBJ2-2; 9 bases are a match to TRBD2. The germline V gene encodes CDR1 SGHRS and CDR2 YFSETQ. The CDR3 is 15 amino acids. J was trimmed by 5 bases and V by 3 bases; bases with no gene match: 5. The CDR3 nucleotides are TGCGCCAGCAGCTCTCTAGCGGGGAGTACCGGGGAGCTGTTTTTT. Amino acid sequence: CASSSLAGSTGELFF.

The chain links TRBV5-1 to TRBJ2-3, with 9 positions matching TRBD2. Germline V gene sequence: CDR1 SGHRS, CDR2 YFSETQ. CDR3 length: 15 amino acids. V lost 0 bases, J lost 5 bases, and 4 bases stayed unmatched. The CDR3 is CASSLGSGSVDTQYF. For the CDR3, the DNA is TGCGCCAGCAGCTTGGGTAGCGGGAGTGTAGATACGCAGTATTTT.

This chain links TRBV28 with TRBJ2-7, with D unresolved. The germline V gene encodes CDR1 MDHEN and CDR2 SYDVKM. This CDR3 has 12 residues. Trimming stripped 6 bases from V and 2 bases from J, with 8 bases between. CDR3 in amino acids: CASSSVPYEQYV. DNA for the CDR3: TGTGCCAGCAGCAGTGTACCCTACGAGCAGTACGTC.

The J gene is TRBJ1-4, the V gene TRBV11-1; D perhaps matches TRBD1 (5 bases). From germline, CDR1 is SGHAT and CDR2 FQDESV (reference sequence). V lost 3 bases and J lost 3, with 8 bases in between. The CDR3 contains 14 residues. The CDR3 region has the DNA TGTGCCAGCAGCTTGGAAGGGGCTAATGAAAAACTGTTTTTT. It codes for CASSLEGANEKLFF.

V usage is TRBV3-1 (or the pseudogene TRBV3-2) and J usage is TRBJ2-1; TRBD1 matches at 9 bases. V was pared by 5 bases and J by 5 bases, with 7 bases of the junction left unmatched. The CDR3 spans 15 residues. Germline V gene sequence: CDR1 LGHDT, CDR2 YNNKEL (reference sequence). The CDR3: CASSTPGQGNNEQFF. CDR3 DNA sequence: TGTGCCAGCAGCACACCGGGACAGGGAAACAATGAGCAGTTCTTC.

This clone occurred a few times. The CDR3 region is CASRLAGTAKNIQYF. In nucleotides, the CDR3 is TGTGCCAGCAGGCTAGCGGGAACGGCCAAAAACATTCAGTACTTC. The chain links TRBV2 to TRBJ2-4; 9 bases are shared with TRBD2. Trimming removed 6 bases from V and 1 base from J; junction bases left unmatched: 4. This CDR3 is built from 15 residues. Germline CDR1 and CDR2: SNHLY and FYNNEI.

The chain couples TRBV19 to TRBJ2-2; no reliable D call. From germline, CDR1 is LNHDA and CDR2 SQIVND (reference sequence). Trimming left V 4 bases short and J 4 bases short, with 7 bases between. The CDR3 contains 13 residues. CDR3 amino acids: CASSTLGTGELFF. CDR3 nucleotide sequence: TGTGCCAGTAGTACACTTGGCACCGGGGAGCTGTTTTTT.

V usage is TRBV19 and J usage is TRBJ1-2; D may be TRBD1 (5 bases). This CDR3 is 13 amino acids long. Trimming left V 6 bases short and J 4 bases short, with 12 bases between. Germline assignment: CDR1 LNHDA and CDR2 SQIVND (reference sequence). In DNA, the CDR3 is TGTGCCAGTAGACCGACAGCAACCTATGGCTACACCTTC. Protein sequence: CASRPTATYGYTF.

This chain joins TRBV19 and TRBJ2-2, with 7 bases that match TRBD2. The junction had 8 bases not matched to a gene; V was cut back by 8 bases and J by 5 bases. The germline V gene encodes CDR1 LNHDA and CDR2 SQIVND (reference sequence). This CDR3 has 14 amino acids. The CDR3 here is CASQMGLQTGELFF. The CDR3 nucleotides are TGTGCCAGTCAAATGGGACTACAGACCGGGGAGCTGTTTTTT.

The rearrangement joins TRBV5-7 to TRBJ2-5, with 12 bases identical to TRBD2. TRBV5-7 is classed as an ORF, of uncertain function. This CDR3 spans 16 amino acids. After removal of 4 bases from V and 1 base from J, the junction contained 5 bases not matched to a gene. The CDR3 DNA reads as TGTGCCAGCAGCCAAGGACTAGCGGGGATCCAAGAGACCCAGTACTTC. The encoded protein is CASSQGLAGIQETQYF.

The J gene is TRBJ1-6, the V gene TRBV6-5; maybe TRBD1 (5 bases). There are 14 residues in the CDR3. Trimming pared 6 bases from V and 5 bases from J, leaving 11 bases between. The germline V gene encodes CDR1 MNHEY and CDR2 SVGAGI. CDR3 protein: CASRRQPDNSPLHF. The CDR3 DNA reads as TGTGCCAGCAGAAGACAGCCCGATAATTCACCCCTCCACTTT.

The chain uses TRBV24-1 and TRBJ2-3; the D gene is possibly TRBD1 (6 bases). The CDR3 extends over 13 amino acids. Germline V gives CDR1 KGHDR, CDR2 SFDVKD. V was clipped by 8 bases and J by 6 bases, with 14 bases between them. CDR3 coding DNA: TGTGCCACCACAGACAGGTTTGGGGATACGCAGTATTTT. It is translated as CATTDRFGDTQYF.

The chain employs TRBV2 and TRBJ1-6; D is perhaps TRBD1 (6 bases). CDR3 size: 15 residues. Trimming cost V 3 bases and J 5 bases, with 11 bases left between them. Germline V gives CDR1 SNHLY, CDR2 FYNNEI. CDR3 amino acids: CASSEETGNNSPLHF. The CDR3 region has the DNA TGTGCCAGCAGTGAGGAAACAGGGAATAATTCACCCCTCCACTTT.

This clone was observed a single time. The chain recombines TRBV29-1 with TRBJ2-1; 14 positions match TRBD2. Trimming at V came to 4 bases and at J to 4 bases, leaving 3 bases not matched to a gene. CDR1 is SQVTM and CDR2 is ANQGSEA in the germline V gene. The CDR3 is made up of 15 amino acids. The CDR3 sequence is CSVVWTSGRYNEQFF. DNA for the CDR3: TGCAGCGTTGTCTGGACTAGCGGGAGGTACAATGAGCAGTTCTTC.

V usage is TRBV19 and J usage is TRBJ2-7; 8 bases align to TRBD1. Per the germline V gene, CDR1 is LNHDA and CDR2 is SQIVND (reference sequence). CDR3 size: 12 residues. V shed 4 bases, J shed 5 bases, and the junction held 1 base outside the gene matches. The DNA of the CDR3 is TGTGCCAGTAGTAAACAGGGGGACGAGCAGTACGTC. It yields the protein CASSKQGDEQYV.

This clone has a single count. The sample carries other DNA sequences with the same CDR3. The chain uses TRBV9 and TRBJ1-1; a weak D match, TRBD1 (5 bases). CDR1 and CDR2 (germline): SGDLS, YYNGEE. V dropped 2 bases and J dropped 4 bases, with 9 bases sitting between them. The CDR3 covers 13 residues. DNA for the CDR3: TGTGCCAGCAGCGTTCAGGGAGGCACTGAAGCTTTCTTT. It codes for CASSVQGGTEAFF.

This clone was recorded only once. CDR3 amino acids: CASSPGLINEKLFF. In DNA form, the CDR3 reads TGTGCCAGCAGCCCGGGACTGATTAATGAAAAACTGTTTTTT. The gene calls are TRBV7-8 and TRBJ1-4; possible D gene TRBD1, 5 bases. The CDR3 spans 14 residues. Germline V CDR1 and CDR2: SGHVS, FQNEAQ. Between the trimmed V and J ends, which lost 5 bases and 4 bases, there was a span of 11 bases.

The chain's CDR3 is CASSPRGGTYEQYF. CDR3 DNA sequence: TGTGCCAGTAGTCCTCGGGGCGGGACCTACGAGCAGTACTTC. The chain is built from TRBV19 and TRBJ2-7; a weak D match, TRBD2 (6 bases). The length of the CDR3 is 14 residues. V gave up 5 bases and J gave up 2 bases, with 13 bases separating them. Germline CDR1 reads LNHDA; CDR2 reads SQIVND (reference sequence). Supplemented by reference TRBV19 and TRBJ2-7, the full variable domain reads DGGITQSPKYLFRKEGQNVTLSCEQNLNHDAMYWYRQDPGQGLRLIYYSQIVNDFQKGDIAEGYSVSREKKESFPLTVTSAQKNPTAFYLCASSPRGGTYEQYFGPGTRLTVT.

This chain links TRBV25-1 with TRBJ1-5, with 8 bases aligning to TRBD1. The CDR3 has 14 amino acids. After removal of 6 bases from V and 1 base from J, the junction contained 2 bases not matched to a gene. Germline V lookup: CDR1 MGHDK, CDR2 SYGVNS. CDR3 DNA: TGTGCCAGCAGAGGGACAGGCAGCAATCAGCCCCAGCATTTT. Translation: CASRGTGSNQPQHF.

This clone was seen once. This sequence joins TRBV5-1 and TRBJ2-3; 10 positions match TRBD1. Germline values: CDR1 SGHRS, CDR2 YFSETQ. This CDR3 spans 14 amino acids. The J segment lost 4 bases and the V segment lost 4 bases, leaving 3 bases of the junction unmatched. The CDR3 spells CASSTGQGADTQYF. Written as DNA, the CDR3 is TGCGCCAGCAGCACCGGACAGGGGGCAGATACGCAGTATTTT.

This clone was seen only once. The rearrangement joins TRBV5-5 to TRBJ1-6; D gene uncertain. The CDR3 has 15 residues. V was trimmed by 4 bases and J by 0 bases, leaving 8 bases between them. Germline V gives CDR1 SGHKS, CDR2 YYEKEE (reference sequence). This CDR3 is CASSLWSSYNSPLHF. DNA of the CDR3: TGTGCCAGCAGCCTGTGGAGCTCCTATAATTCACCCCTCCACTTT.

This chain links TRBV19 with TRBJ1-4, with 8 bases that match TRBD1. The CDR3 loop spans 16 amino acids. The germline V gene encodes CDR1 LNHDA and CDR2 SQIVND (reference sequence). V lost 6 bases, J lost 3 bases, and 9 bases stayed unmatched. The CDR3 region is CASSPGQAISNEKLFF. The DNA for the CDR3 is TGTGCCAGTAGCCCGGGACAGGCCATTTCTAATGAAAAACTGTTTTTT. Based on the CDR3 plus reference TRBV19 and TRBJ1-4, the full variable domain is DGGITQSPKYLFRKEGQNVTLSCEQNLNHDAMYWYRQDPGQGLRLIYYSQIVNDFQKGDIAEGYSVSREKKESFPLTVTSAQKNPTAFYLCASSPGQAISNEKLFFGSGTQLSVL.

The chain recombines TRBV6-5 with TRBJ2-3; D is possibly TRBD2 (6 bases). Germline V gene lookup returns CDR1 MNHEY and CDR2 SVGAGI. Between the trimmed V and J ends, which lost 6 bases and 6 bases, there was a span of 13 bases. The CDR3 extends over 13 amino acids. In nucleotides, the CDR3 is TGTGCCAGCAGGGAGGGACTGGGGGATACGCAGTATTTT. Residues: CASREGLGDTQYF.

The V call is TRBV2, the J call TRBJ1-2; D remains unclear. CDR1 is SNHLY, CDR2 FYNNEI, per germline. The CDR3 consists of 14 residues. V lost 1 base and J 4 bases, leaving 10 bases between the germline ends. CDR3: CASSEVERIYGYTF. CDR3 nucleotides: TGTGCCAGCAGTGAAGTGGAGAGGATCTATGGCTACACCTTC.

This sequence joins TRBV20-1 and TRBJ2-5; D call uncertain. The CDR3 spans 10 residues. Deletions cut 3 bases from V and 7 bases from J, with 6 bases between. Germline CDR1 is DFQATT and CDR2 is SNEGSKA (reference sequence). The CDR3 bases are TGCAGTGCTAGGCCCGGGACCCAGTACTTC. Translating gives CSARPGTQYF.

The chain has TRBV20-1 and TRBJ2-5; D ambiguous. In germline, CDR1 is DFQATT, CDR2 SNEGSKA (reference sequence). The CDR3 loop spans 11 amino acids. The V end lost 6 bases, the J end lost 2 bases, and 7 bases lay between the germline ends. The chain's CDR3 is CSAGSQETQYF. The CDR3 nucleotides read TGCAGTGCGGGCTCACAAGAGACCCAGTACTTC.

This sequence joins TRBV28 and TRBJ2-1; TRBD2 agrees at 11 bases. Trimming removed 2 bases from V and 0 bases from J; junction bases left unmatched: 9. Per germline, CDR1 MDHEN and CDR2 SYDVKM. This CDR3 contains 19 residues. DNA for the CDR3: TGTGCCAGCAGTTTACTCGGGACTAGCGGTTACTTCTCCTACAATGAGCAGTTCTTC. It translates to CASSLLGTSGYFSYNEQFF.